This T cell receptor beta chain originates from a study of blood T cell repertoires in COVID-19. Study summary: The United States, Italy and Spain provided the acute and convalescent COVID-19 samples. PBMCs, B-cell-depleted T cells, or T cells were the source of the cDNA or gDNA that made up the material.

Authors' data handling: Reference gene primer amplification gave nucleated cell count estimates. Libraries were prepared by immunoSEQ multiplex PCR; TCRdb keeps only in-frame clonotypes and omits some of them. The V and J calls and clone size come from that table; D and trimming were worked out from the DNA. The table includes under 250,000 clones, 80% to 85% detected once. The CDR3 sequence is 15 residues long. Per germline, CDR1 SGHNT and CDR2 YENEEA. V shed 5 bases and J 6 bases; nucleotides not matched to a gene: 6. The sample was peripheral blood. The TCR was taken from a man aged 35 to 55 with acute or convalescent COVID-19. This chain joins TRBV11-3 and TRBJ2-3; TRBD2 matches 12 bases. The CDR3 nucleotides read TGTGCCAGCAGCGCTAGCGGGAGGGCGGCTGATACGCAGTATTTT. Its protein is CASSASGRAADTQYF.